The 3 T cell receptor beta chains below were found in one sample sequenced in a study of human T cells and chemical hapten exposure. One entry per CDR3 protein, called by TCRdb with MiXCR from the RACE reads. The sample has 300,000 to 400,000 distinct CDR3 sequences; more than 4.5% are singletons. Time point defined: pre-sensitization, week 0. Treatment: therapeutic diphenylcyclopropenone sensitization with weekly scalp DPC. Here the sequenced sample was whole blood, taken in connection with sensitization to the hapten diphenylcyclopropenone (DPC). The origin of the receptors is a woman in her 50s with alopecia areata. Some clones in this sample may be carry-over from other donors' samples.

This clonotype was observed a handful of times. V usage is TRBV2 and J usage is TRBJ2-1; TRBD2 agrees at 8 bases. Germline CDR1 is SNHLY and CDR2 is FYNNEI. The CDR3 length is 16 residues. Unmatched junction bases numbered 6, after V lost 3 bases and J lost 2 bases. CDR3: CASSEFSGGPYNEQFF. Written as DNA, the CDR3 is TGTGCCAGCAGTGAGTTCTCGGGGGGGCCCTACAATGAGCAGTTCTTC.

This clonotype was counted many times. This sequence joins TRBV5-1 and TRBJ1-2; the match to TRBD1 covers 11 bases. This CDR3 has 15 amino acids. The V gene end was trimmed by 1 base and the J gene end by 8 bases; junction bases not matched to a gene: 7. Germline CDR1 reads SGHRS; CDR2 reads YFSETQ. The CDR3 nucleotides read TGCGCCAGCAGCTTGCGGGACAGGGGGACCAGCGGCTACACCTTC. Amino acid sequence: CASSLRDRGTSGYTF.

This clonotype was detected only a few times. The rearrangement links TRBV3-1 to TRBJ1-2; 8 bases are shared with TRBD1. Germline lookup yields CDR1 LGHDT and CDR2 YNNKEL (reference sequence). The CDR3 length is 14 residues. Trimming removed 4 bases from V and 5 bases from J; junction bases left unmatched: 6. CDR3 amino acids: CASSRQGAGYGYTF. The CDR3 coding sequence is TGTGCCAGCAGCCGCCAGGGGGCTGGGTATGGCTACACCTTC.